This T cell receptor beta chain was identified in a study of CD8 T cells in Susac syndrome. Study findings and constraints: Acknowledgment was made by the study that its TCR sequencing and HLA analysis involved a relatively small number of individuals.

The V gene lost 0 bases and the J gene lost 3 bases, with 10 bases spanning the gap. Per the germline V gene, CDR1 is SGDLS and CDR2 is YYNGEE. This CDR3 spans 15 amino acids. After extraction with the RNeasy kit, roughly 0.5 to 1 ug of the RNA was reverse transcribed using random hexamers. Multiplex PCR with immunoSEQ amplified the TCR beta CDR3 across 54 Vbeta and 13 Jbeta. TCRdb called the immunoSEQ multiplex PCR reads again in MiXCR, with one record for every CDR3 protein. The sample lists more than 65,000 distinct CDR3 sequences, about 94% occurring once. For this clonotype: No antigen is known for it.

Sequencing of TCR beta covered CD8+ and CD4+ T cells obtained from blood. The multiple sclerosis control cohort comprised treatment-naive individuals presenting with stable or active relapsing-remitting disease. The TCR sequence derives from a human donor with multiple sclerosis. This chain joins TRBV9 and TRBJ2-1, with a weak D call TRBD2 (5 bases). The source material was CD8+ T cells from PBMCs. CDR3 nucleotide sequence: TGTGCCAGCAGCGTAGACAGCGGCAACTACAATGAGCAGTTCTTC. Its translation: CASSVDSGNYNEQFF.